Listed below are T cell receptor beta chains from one sample, sequenced in a study of cytomegalovirus exposure and HLA in healthy donors. Assay: immunoSEQ multiplex PCR; the TCRdb copy retains only in-frame clones and omits some. The sample holds roughly 150,000 clones, approximately 78% seen once. The material sequenced was PBMCs. All receptors come from a male donor in good health and CMV-seronegative. Both conserved end residues are part of each CDR3. The order of the fields is clone size, J gene, D gene, V gene, CDR3 protein, CDR3 DNA. The D gene is left open where the match is weak. Clone sizes are given selectively: once, few, many, or a class where the clone is expanded.

.	TRBJ1-1	TRBD1	TRBV7-8	CASSLANRGKTEAFF	TGTGCCAGCAGCTTAGCGAACAGGGGTAAAACTGAAGCTTTCTTT
.	TRBJ2-1	TRBD1	TRBV19	CASSIQGVSYNEQFF	TGTGCCAGTAGTATACAGGGGGTCTCCTACAATGAGCAGTTCTTC
.	TRBJ2-7	TRBD2	TRBV4-1	CASSQRLAGAEQYF	TGCGCCAGCAGCCAGCGACTAGCGGGGGCGGAGCAGTACTTC
.	TRBJ2-1	TRBD2	TRBV15	CATSPGLAGDFEQFF	TGTGCCACCTCCCCAGGACTAGCGGGAGACTTTGAGCAGTTCTTC
few	TRBJ2-1	TRBD2	TRBV4-3	CASSQDFGGGRVNEQFF	TGCGCCAGCAGCCAAGATTTTGGCGGCGGGAGGGTCAATGAGCAGTTCTTC
.	TRBJ2-1	TRBD1	TRBV6-1	CASSNTGGWNNEQFF	TGTGCCAGCAGTAACACAGGGGGTTGGAACAATGAGCAGTTCTTC
.	TRBJ2-3	TRBD2	TRBV5-6	CASSKLAGAVTDTQYF	TGTGCCAGCAGCAAACTAGCGGGGGCGGTCACAGATACGCAGTATTTT
.	TRBJ2-7	.	TRBV12-2	CASRSERFLAGAGEQYF	TGTGCAAGTCGCTCGGAGCGGTTTCTAGCGGGAGCGGGCGAGCAGTACTTC
.	TRBJ2-2	.	TRBV29-1	CSVAGGTGELFF	TGCAGCGTTGCCGGGGGCACCGGGGAGCTGTTTTTT
.	TRBJ2-2	TRBD2	TRBV7-2	CASSLTTSGRVNTGELFF	TGTGCCAGCAGCTTAACGACTAGCGGGAGGGTTAACACCGGGGAGCTGTTTTTT
once	TRBJ2-7	TRBD1	TRBV4-1	CASSQAGQGEEQYF	TGCGCCAGCAGCCAAGCGGGACAGGGGGAGGAGCAGTACTTC
.	TRBJ1-1	.	TRBV2	CASSERRAGTEAFF	TGTGCCAGCAGTGAACGCCGGGCGGGGACTGAAGCTTTCTTT
once	TRBJ2-2	.	TRBV7-6	CASSLESGAGELFF	TGTGCCAGCAGCTTAGAGTCAGGGGCCGGGGAGCTGTTTTTT
.	TRBJ2-5	.	TRBV5-1	CASSAGQSEETQYF	TGCGCCAGCAGCGCGGGACAGTCAGAAGAGACCCAGTACTTC
.	TRBJ1-5	.	TRBV19	CASSILQINQPQHF	TGTGCCAGTAGTATTTTACAGATCAATCAGCCCCAGCATTTT
.	TRBJ2-4	TRBD1	TRBV10-3	CATLPGQGDIQYF	TGTGCCACCCTGCCCGGACAGGGAGACATTCAGTACTTC
.	TRBJ2-7	TRBD2	TRBV9	CASSVGGWTSGSREQYF	TGTGCCAGCAGCGTAGGAGGTTGGACTAGCGGGAGTAGGGAGCAGTACTTC
.	TRBJ1-1	TRBD1	TRBV29-1	CSAIQGIAEAFF	TGCAGCGCTATACAGGGGATCGCTGAAGCTTTCTTT
.	TRBJ1-1	TRBD1	TRBV27	CASSTRDRGRLNTEAFF	TGTGCCAGCAGTACCCGGGACAGGGGGCGGCTGAACACTGAAGCTTTCTTT
.	TRBJ1-5	TRBD1	TRBV10-3	CAISPGTGGNQPQHF	TGTGCCATCAGCCCCGGGACAGGGGGCAATCAGCCCCAGCATTTT
few	TRBJ1-4	TRBD1	TRBV5-1	CASSLDRGQGLEKLFF	TGCGCCAGCAGCTTAGACAGGGGGCAGGGGCTCGAAAAACTGTTTTTT
.	TRBJ1-2	TRBD1	TRBV5-4	CASSLAGTVDYGYTF	TGTGCCAGCAGCTTGGCGGGGACAGTAGACTATGGCTACACCTTC
few	TRBJ2-2	.	TRBV7-9	CASSLGGQVGELFF	TGTGCCAGCAGCTTAGGAGGGCAGGTCGGGGAGCTGTTTTTT
once	TRBJ2-5	.	TRBV9	CASSVVGTPQETQYF	TGTGCCAGCAGCGTAGTAGGGACACCCCAAGAGACCCAGTACTTC
.	TRBJ2-7	.	TRBV6-6	CASSSTDSSYEQYF	TGTGCCAGCAGTTCAACCGACAGCTCCTACGAGCAGTACTTC
.	TRBJ2-5	.	TRBV6-5	CASSPAASLETQYF	TGTGCCAGCAGTCCGGCGGCGAGTCTTGAGACCCAGTACTTC
.	TRBJ2-1	TRBD2	TRBV10-3	CAISGTGRRADYNEQFF	TGTGCCATCAGTGGTACCGGGAGGAGGGCGGACTACAATGAGCAGTTCTTC
.	TRBJ1-1	.	TRBV30	CAAQRGTEAFF	TGTGCTGCGCAAAGAGGGACTGAAGCTTTCTTT
.	TRBJ2-7	.	TRBV18	CASSPEAGPGYEQYF	TGTGCCAGCTCACCAGAGGCTGGCCCCGGGTACGAGCAGTACTTC
once	TRBJ2-7	TRBD2	TRBV4-1	CASSQELADAYEQYF	TGCGCCAGCAGCCAAGAGCTAGCGGATGCCTACGAGCAGTACTTC
.	TRBJ2-4	TRBD2	TRBV28	CASSGGGKNIQYF	TGTGCCAGCAGTGGCGGGGGCAAAAACATTCAGTACTTC
few	TRBJ2-1	TRBD2	TRBV2	CASKKGLARDNEQFF	TGTGCCAGCAAAAAGGGACTAGCGAGAGACAATGAGCAGTTCTTC
.	TRBJ2-7	TRBD2	TRBV5-1	CASSMTSGGLPYEQYF	TGCGCCAGCAGCATGACTAGCGGGGGGCTTCCCTACGAGCAGTACTTC
.	TRBJ2-2	TRBD1	TRBV4-3	CASSGRQGPTGELFF	TGCGCCAGCAGCGGTAGACAGGGGCCCACCGGGGAGCTGTTTTTT
.	TRBJ2-1	TRBD1	TRBV19	CASNLGGQGRHEQFF	TGTGCCAGTAACCTAGGAGGACAGGGACGGCATGAGCAGTTCTTC
.	TRBJ1-5	.	TRBV19	CASSITGLGNQPQHF	TGTGCCAGTAGTATAACTGGGCTCGGCAATCAGCCCCAGCATTTT
.	TRBJ2-5	TRBD2	TRBV6-5	CASSGGGGRTQYF	TGTGCCAGCAGTGGCGGGGGGGGGAGGACCCAGTACTTC
few	TRBJ2-1	.	TRBV1	CTSSQECLAGRVNEQFF	TGCACCAGCAGCCAAGAATGTCTAGCGGGGAGGGTCAATGAGCAGTTCTTC
.	TRBJ2-5	.	TRBV9	CASSPSPGHRIQYF	TGTGCCAGCAGCCCCTCGCCGGGACACCGAATCCAGTACTTC
.	TRBJ2-7	.	TRBV7-6	CASSPEYGGPYEQYF	TGTGCCAGCAGCCCAGAATACGGAGGGCCATACGAGCAGTACTTC
.	TRBJ2-3	.	TRBV5-4	CASSLGLSTDTQYF	TGTGCCAGCAGCTTGGGGCTTAGCACAGATACGCAGTATTTT
once	TRBJ1-3	.	TRBV18	CASSPAELGNTIYF	TGTGCCAGCTCACCAGCAGAATTGGGAAACACCATATATTTT
.	TRBJ2-1	TRBD2	TRBV5-4	CASSPGTSGSSYNEQFF	TGTGCCAGCAGCCCCGGGACTAGCGGCAGCTCCTACAATGAGCAGTTCTTC
once	TRBJ1-5	.	TRBV19	CASNHLERASNQPQHF	TGTGCCAGTAACCACCTCGAGAGGGCGAGCAATCAGCCCCAGCATTTT
.	TRBJ2-5	TRBD2	TRBV30	CAWSVLAGGQETQYF	TGTGCCTGGAGTGTACTAGCGGGGGGTCAAGAGACCCAGTACTTC
few	TRBJ2-3	.	TRBV28	CASGRSTDTQYF	TGTGCCAGCGGCAGAAGCACAGATACGCAGTATTTT
.	TRBJ2-6	.	TRBV6-5	CASRQSGANVLTF	TGTGCCAGCCGACAGTCTGGGGCCAACGTCCTGACTTTC
.	TRBJ2-7	TRBD1	TRBV6-5	CASSPGQSYEQYF	TGTGCCAGCAGCCCGGGACAGTCCTACGAGCAGTACTTC
.	TRBJ1-1	.	TRBV6-5	CASTKAEGVNTEAFF	TGTGCCAGCACAAAAGCCGAGGGGGTCAACACTGAAGCTTTCTTT
.	TRBJ2-7	TRBD1	TRBV5-5	CASSLGQGPYEQYF	TGTGCCAGCAGCTTGGGACAGGGACCCTACGAGCAGTACTTC
.	TRBJ2-7	.	TRBV2	CASGRGRQTYEQYF	TGCGCCAGCGGAAGGGGTAGGCAGACCTACGAGCAGTACTTC
.	TRBJ1-2	.	TRBV5-1	CASSLGGVGYGYTF	TGCGCCAGCAGCTTGGGGGGGGTCGGCTATGGCTACACCTTC